This TCR beta chain appears in the sequencing data of a study of cytomegalovirus exposure and HLA in healthy donors. The donors were part of the validation cohort, which consisted of under 150 subjects and was separate from the first cohort of about 670 subjects. Study-level results: According to the study, around 160 TCR beta chains were cytomegalovirus-associated. Most TCR sequences were uncommon, yet certain public TCRs appeared in many donors.

Details on this clone: Its antigen is undetermined.

Sequencing used immunoSEQ multiplex PCR; TCRdb keeps in-frame clones, though not all of them. The data contain 210,000 or so clones, 70% to 90% of them seen just once; the ten biggest clones take up about 2.7%. The CDR3 has 14 amino acids. With 2 bases removed from V and 0 bases from J, the gap between germline ends came to 9 bases. Germline assignment: CDR1 SGHDT and CDR2 YYEEEE. Material: PBMCs. This clonotype was sampled from a woman younger than 30 in good health and CMV-seronegative. The chain couples TRBV5-6 to TRBJ2-7, with D tentatively TRBD2 (6 bases). The CDR3 DNA is TGTGCCAGCAGCTTCCTAGCGTCCTCCTACGAGCAGTACTTC. It translates to CASSFLASSYEQYF.